The 6 T cell receptor beta chains given below trace back to one sample, sequenced in a study of PD-1 blockade in classical Hodgkin lymphoma. After autologous stem cell transplantation all patients relapsed, and prior brentuximab vedotin exposure differed between cohorts. Produced via immunoSEQ multiplex PCR; TCRdb's table is partial and in-frame only. In the table there are tens of thousands of clones, roughly 87% of which are singletons. The source was peripheral blood mononuclear cells (PBMCs), collected before the second cycle of nivolumab. These receptors were obtained from a human donor with classical Hodgkin lymphoma.

This chain uses TRBV4-1 with TRBJ1-5; 7 nucleotides align to TRBD1. Trimming at V came to 3 bases and at J to 6 bases, leaving 8 bases not matched to a gene. Germline CDR1 and CDR2: MGHRA and YSYEKL. This CDR3 comprises 15 residues. This CDR3 is CASSHTTGLGQPQHF. CDR3 coding DNA: TGCGCCAGCAGCCATACGACAGGGTTGGGTCAGCCCCAGCATTTT.

The gene calls are TRBV4-1 and TRBJ2-5; TRBD2 matches 11 bases. CDR1 is MGHRA and CDR2 is YSYEKL in the germline V gene. V shed 1 base and J 0 bases; nucleotides not matched to a gene: 4. CDR3 size: 17 residues. In DNA, the CDR3 is TGCGCCAGCAGCCAAGGGTATAGCGGGGGGGACCAAGAGACCCAGTACTTC. Its protein product is CASSQGYSGGDQETQYF.

V gene TRBV19 combines with J gene TRBJ1-3; D is perhaps TRBD1 (5 bases). The CDR3 is 13 residues long. Germline values: CDR1 LNHDA, CDR2 SQIVND (reference sequence). V was clipped by 10 bases and J by 0 bases, with 10 bases between them. The CDR3 sequence is CAISDSSGNTIYF. The CDR3 DNA is TGTGCCATCTCAGACAGCTCTGGAAACACCATATATTTT.

The gene calls are TRBV5-6 and TRBJ1-2; D gene unclear. Trimming pared 0 bases from V and 6 bases from J, leaving 12 bases between. Germline CDR1 reads SGHDT; CDR2 reads YYEEEE. The CDR3 has 14 amino acids. The CDR3 reads CASSLGPSGDGYTF. CDR3 bases: TGTGCCAGCAGCTTGGGCCCGAGCGGGGATGGCTACACCTTC.

This chain connects TRBV19 to TRBJ2-1, with D hard to call. Trimming removed 3 bases from V and 3 bases from J, with 12 bases in between. This CDR3 comprises 15 residues. Germline-derived CDR1 and CDR2 are LNHDA and SQIVND (reference sequence). The CDR3 loop reads CASSITMADYNEQFF. Here the CDR3 DNA reads TGTGCCAGTAGTATTACCATGGCCGACTACAATGAGCAGTTCTTC.

The CDR3 coding sequence is TGCGCCAGCAGCCATGGGCCCGCGGTCTGGACTAGCGGCACAGATACGCAGTATTTT. Its translation: CASSHGPAVWTSGTDTQYF. The chain is built from TRBV4-1 and TRBJ2-3, with 9 bases identical to TRBD2. This CDR3 contains 19 residues. J lost 1 base, V lost 3 bases, and 14 bases had no gene match. CDR1 MGHRA and CDR2 YSYEKL come from the germline V gene.